This T cell receptor beta chain appears in the sequencing data of a study of T cells after yellow fever vaccination (dated by TCRdb to the late 2010s). Study-level background: The SMART-Seq v4 Ultra Low Input RNA kit was used to prepare libraries from fractions with low cell numbers. Bulk TCR alpha and beta repertoires were sequenced longitudinally to track T-cell clones before and after primary and booster YFV17D yellow fever vaccination. Two healthy male donors made up the cohort, one aged 18 to 30 years and the other aged 30 to 39 years. Blood was drawn at multiple timepoints before and after primary and secondary immunization, with bulk PBMC replicates and cell subsets isolated.

Overall results and qualifications from the work: Computational filtering was required because FACS-sorted repertoires could contain abundant contaminating clonotypes from the bulk population. A small fraction of clonotypes showed up in both the CD4 and CD8 compartments, probably as a result of convergent recombination. Only a couple of donors were included in the study, so the extent to which the findings can be generalized is limited. After the booster, most of the clones that had expanded following primary vaccination were detected again (96% of CD4 and roughly nine tenths of CD8), which suggests that memory was broadly maintained. The secondary T-cell response was found to be weaker but faster than the primary response, with a peak reached on day 5 rather than on day 15.

This clonotype was observed at least ten times. It lacks a known antigen. No base-level quality is on record; no much larger clone is a single base apart. The treatment or condition label on this specimen signifies: live attenuated yellow fever vaccine strain. At each blood-draw timepoint, two biological replicates of bulk PBMCs were collected. PBMCs were isolated from peripheral blood using a standard Ficoll-Paque protocol. RNA was extracted with TriZol from bulk PBMCs, CD4 and CD8 fractions, and dextramer-positive and dextramer-negative fractions. Including the terminal cysteine and phenylalanine, the CDR3 comprises 14 residues. CDR3 DNA only is kept here, 42 bases in frame from base 1. For this chain, trimming is 7 bases at the V end and 0 bases at the J end, and the number of junction bases without a gene match is 7. The germline V gene gives CDR1 as SGHDT and CDR2 as YYEEEE. The instrument given in TCRdb is Illumina NovaSeq 6000. TCR cDNA was synthesized by 5'RACE template switching, which introduced a universal primer site and unique molecular identifiers. Priming of cDNA synthesis was performed from both the TCR alpha and TCR beta constant segments. Library amplification used two PCR steps, and the second PCR step added sample barcodes and sequencing adapters. Libraries were sequenced on Illumina HiSeq 2500 (2x100 bp) or NovaSeq (2x150 bp). Turning to the authors' computational methods: MIGEC handled demultiplexing of reads and collapsing into UMI consensus sequences, while MiXCR performed V(D)J alignment. Clonotypes responding to the vaccine were identified with edgeR on replicate PBMC samples, with the criteria of FDR below 0.01 and a log2 fold change above 5 up to day 15. Each bulk clonotype received a CD4 or CD8 identity based on whether the sequenced CD4 or CD8 repertoire contained that clonotype at higher abundance. The public sequencing data were trimmed at Q25 with fastp and processed into clonotypes with MiXCR by TCRdb, which kept only in-frame beta chains. Identical CDR3 protein sequences are pooled into one entry, listed with their most common genes and DNA. TCRdb's processing, not the authors' own work, is the source of the V and J calls. This sample holds around 310,000 distinct CDR3 sequences; around 3.6% were observed only once. 23% of the sample is in the top ten clones.

This sequence originates from a man younger than 30 who received the YFV17D yellow fever vaccine. The V and J genes are TRBV5-6 and TRBJ2-7, and 7 junction bases match TRBD2. The sequencing here drew on PBMCs, taken on the day of the yellow fever booster vaccination. The nucleotides are TGTGCCAGCGCCCTGGGGGGGAGCTCCTACGAGCAGTACTTC. It codes for CASALGGSSYEQYF.